This T cell receptor beta chain comes out of a study of pediatric ulcerative colitis. The CDR3 totals 17 residues. CDR1 is LGHNA and CDR2 is YSLEER in the germline V gene. J lost 4 bases, V lost 0 bases, and 6 bases had no gene match. Ulcerative colitis patients received no immunosuppressive medication before the diagnostic colonoscopy. The data were produced by immunoSEQ multiplex PCR, yet TCRdb's version contains in-frame clones alone and is incomplete. The table lists around 61,000 clones, roughly nine tenths of them singletons, with roughly 3.8% in the top ten. This clone was recorded once. The target antigen is unknown. Study observations and caveats: Rectal repertoires separated controls, mild-moderate and acute severe colitis. Two patients had blood samples with substantially reduced template counts. All ulcerative colitis patients, but no controls, carried two rectal clonotypes.

The receptor's source is a boy between 10 and 17 years old with severe ulcerative colitis. The sequencing input was blood. The chain has TRBV4-3 and TRBJ2-1, with 10 bases aligning to TRBD2. Here the CDR3 DNA reads TGCGCCAGCAGCCAAGATCAGGCTAGCGGGAGTTACAATGAGCAGTTCTTC. Its protein is CASSQDQASGSYNEQFF.